This TCR beta chain was recorded in a study of shared clonotypes between healthy human individuals. Study-wide context: The cohort comprised a couple of women and a few men. Their ages spanned 18 to 49 years. CD4 naive and CD4 memory each took three plates per donor, while CD8 naive took two and CD8 memory one. Study-wide points: The four-donor shared clonotypes exceeded non-shared clonotypes in generation probability, with non-shared ones scoring lower. Approximately 5.4% of naive CD4 clonotypes were common to several donors.

A note on this clone: The antigen is undetermined.

Method: immunoSEQ multiplex PCR; TCRdb's copy keeps in-frame clones and lacks some. The sample has a few million clones; just over 90% are singletons. Deletions cut 7 bases from V and 2 bases from J, with 14 bases between. Looked up from germline, CDR1 is LNHDA and CDR2 is SQIVND (reference sequence). The CDR3 runs to 15 residues. V usage is TRBV19 and J usage is TRBJ1-4, with D unclear. Sequencing used naive CD4+ T cells from PBMCs. The sample's subset: CD45RA+ positively selected. The sequence was collected from a man aged 18 to 29 in good health. Some clones in this sample may be carry-over from other donors' samples. CDR3 sequence (DNA): TGTGCCAGTACCCTAAGCGGGGTGACTAATGAAAAACTGTTTTTT. Its protein is CASTLSGVTNEKLFF.